This T cell receptor (beta chain) was captured by sequencing in a study of blood T cell repertoires in COVID-19. Study in general: COVID-19 samples collected from the United States, Italy and Spain covered acute and convalescent phases. Nucleic acid was either cDNA or gDNA, and it came from T cells, B-cell-depleted T cells, or PBMCs.

V lost 4 bases, J lost 4 bases, and 10 bases stayed unmatched. CDR3 length: 15 residues. CDR1 is SGHRS and CDR2 is YFSETQ in the germline V gene. Clinical history reported by participants formed the basis on which cohorts were assigned. Two negative PCRs, clearance, or symptom resolution had been documented for recovered Cohort 3 donors. Clones were sequenced by immunoSEQ multiplex PCR, and TCRdb holds only the in-frame ones, with some missing. The repertoire has about 300,000 clones, roughly 88% of them found once; the top ten carry under 2.5%. Source material: PBMCs or T cells enriched from blood (not recorded which). V usage is TRBV5-1 and J usage is TRBJ1-2; 7 nucleotides line up with TRBD1. The clonotype comes from a man under 40 who had recovered from COVID-19. CDR3 sequence (DNA): TGCGCCAGCAGCGACCGGGACAGCTCAATCTATGGCTACACCTTC. Translating gives CASSDRDSSIYGYTF. Full variable domain (missing parts from reference TRBV5-1 and TRBJ1-2): KAGVTQTPRYLIKTRGQQVTLSCSPISGHRSVSWYQQTPGQGLQFLFEYFSETQRNKGNFPGRFSGRQFSNSRSEMNVSTLELGDSALYLCASSDRDSSIYGYTFGSGTRLTVV.